One sample yielded the 16 T cell receptor beta chains listed below, sequenced in a study of T cell responses to AZD1222 COVID-19 vaccine. Profiling relied on immunoSEQ multiplex PCR, and the TCRdb table lists in-frame clones only, not all of them. The profile shows 200,000 to 250,000 clones, roughly 94% of them singletons. The specimen comprised peripheral blood, sampled 28 days after the second dose of the MenACWY control vaccine. These receptors were collected from an adult who received the MenACWY meningococcal vaccine as a control.

The chain couples TRBV5-8 to TRBJ2-3, with 9 bases lining up with TRBD2. V was pared by 4 bases and J by 2 bases, with 14 bases of the junction left unmatched. CDR1 is SGHTS and CDR2 is YDEGEE in the germline V gene. The CDR3 loop spans 18 amino acids. CDR3 nucleotides: TGTGCCAGCAGCCATAGAAGACCAGCGGGAGGAATCACAGATACGCAGTATTTT. This codes for CASSHRRPAGGITDTQYF. Looking up the rest from reference TRBV5-8 and TRBJ2-3 gives the full variable domain: EAGVTQSPTHLIKTRGQQATLRCSPISGHTSVYWYQQALGLGLQFLLWYDEGEERNRGNFPPRFSGRQFPNYSSELNVNALELEDSALYLCASSHRRPAGGITDTQYFGPGTRLTVL.

The V gene is TRBV7-8, the J gene TRBJ2-2; the D is unclear. This CDR3 region has 14 residues. The V gene's germline CDR1 is SGHVS and CDR2 FQNEAQ. V was pared by 1 base and J by 2 bases, with 5 bases between. The CDR3 sequence: CASSLGGNTGELFF. The CDR3, as DNA: TGTGCCAGCAGCTTAGGGGGAAACACCGGGGAGCTGTTTTTT.

V and J are TRBV10-2 and TRBJ2-7, with 9 bases lining up with TRBD1. J was trimmed by 3 bases and V by 6 bases; bases with no gene match: 3. Germline V gives CDR1 WSHSY, CDR2 SAAADI. CDR3 length equals 13 residues. This CDR3 reads CASRPGQGYEQYF. As DNA, the CDR3 is TGCGCCAGCAGACCGGGACAGGGCTACGAGCAGTACTTC.

The CDR3 nucleotides read TGTGCCAGCTCACCTGCAGGGAATAGCAATCAGCCCCAGCATTTT. It specifies CASSPAGNSNQPQHF. The chain links TRBV18 to TRBJ1-5, with D maybe TRBD1 (5 bases). This CDR3 is 15 amino acids long. V lost 3 bases to trimming and J lost 0 bases, with 9 bases between them. CDR1 is KGHSH, CDR2 LQKENI, per germline.

This clone was picked up one time. V is TRBV20-1 and J is TRBJ2-7, with D tentatively TRBD2 (6 bases). The ends were cut back, 5 bases at V and 6 bases at J, with 11 bases in the middle. The CDR3 runs to 11 residues. Germline V gives CDR1 DFQATT, CDR2 SNEGSKA (reference sequence). The CDR3 sequence: CSAQGGLEQYF. CDR3 bases: TGCAGTGCTCAAGGAGGGCTCGAGCAGTACTTC.

The rearrangement uses TRBV5-4 and TRBJ1-2; 7 bases are shared with TRBD1. Germline trimming cut 4 bases from V and 7 bases from J; bases unmatched to any gene: 10. The CDR3 runs to 14 residues. Germline V CDR1 and CDR2: SGHNT, YYREEE (reference sequence). CDR3 region: CASSTRQGPSGYTF. CDR3 coding DNA: TGTGCCAGCAGCACCCGACAGGGTCCCTCTGGCTACACCTTC.

The V and J genes are TRBV28 and TRBJ2-7; D gene unclear. The germline CDR1 and CDR2 sequences are MDHEN and SYDVKM. Trimming pared 11 bases from V and 0 bases from J, leaving 11 bases between. The CDR3 covers 12 residues. The CDR3 DNA reads as TGTGCCTCCCGTGACATCTCCTACGAGCAGTACTTC. Protein: CASRDISYEQYF.

The chain combines TRBV7-8 with TRBJ2-3; D is unresolved. Deletions cut 6 bases from V and 0 bases from J, with 10 bases between. The germline gives CDR1 SGHVS, CDR2 FQNEAQ. The CDR3 is 14 amino acids. The CDR3 region has the DNA TGTGCCAGCAGTTGGGGTGGGAGCACAGATACGCAGTATTTT. Translation gives CASSWGGSTDTQYF.

The DNA for the CDR3 is TGCGCCAGCAGCAGGGCGGGGACACTCAACACTGAAGCTTTCTTT. Its protein is CASSRAGTLNTEAFF. V is TRBV5-1 and J is TRBJ1-1, with D possibly being TRBD1 (6 bases). This CDR3 is 15 amino acids long. V lost 4 bases and J lost 2, with 15 bases in between. Germline V gene lookup returns CDR1 SGHRS and CDR2 YFSETQ. Full variable domain (rest looked up from reference TRBV5-1 and TRBJ1-1): KAGVTQTPRYLIKTRGQQVTLSCSPISGHRSVSWYQQTPGQGLQFLFEYFSETQRNKGNFPGRFSGRQFSNSRSEMNVSTLELGDSALYLCASSRAGTLNTEAFFGQGTRLTVV.

The chain carries TRBV9 and TRBJ2-6, with D perhaps given as TRBD1 or TRBD2 (5 bases each). Germline-derived CDR1 and CDR2 are SGDLS and YYNGEE. Trimming left V 1 base short and J 2 bases short, with 19 bases between. This CDR3 spans 19 amino acids. The CDR3 region is CASSVHREGSLAGANVLTF. DNA for the CDR3: TGTGCCAGCAGCGTACACAGAGAGGGGTCCCTGGCTGGGGCCAACGTCCTGACTTTC.

The CDR3 region is CASSPRQDSYEQYF. CDR3 nucleotide sequence: TGTGCCAGTAGTCCTCGACAGGACTCCTACGAGCAGTACTTC. This sequence joins TRBV19 and TRBJ2-7, with a tentative D call TRBD1 (6 bases). The CDR3 is made up of 14 amino acids. V was pared by 5 bases and J by 0 bases, with 11 bases between. The V gene's germline CDR1 is LNHDA and CDR2 SQIVND (reference sequence).

The CDR3 coding sequence is TGTGCCAGCAGCTGCCGCAGGGATTCAACTAATGAAAAACTGTTTTTT. Its protein is CASSCRRDSTNEKLFF. This chain connects TRBV11-3 to TRBJ1-4, with D maybe TRBD1 (5 bases). V was cut by 4 bases and J by 0 bases, with 12 bases left in between. This CDR3 has 16 residues. Looked up from germline, CDR1 is SGHNT and CDR2 is YENEEA.

This clone appeared once. This sample includes further DNA sequences coding for the same CDR3. The CDR3 sequence: CASSGDYEQYF. DNA of the CDR3: TGTGCCAGTTCTGGGGACTACGAGCAGTACTTC. V and J are TRBV19 and TRBJ2-7, with unresolved D. The CDR3 extends over 11 amino acids. V lost 8 bases and J lost 3, with 8 bases in between. The germline V gene has CDR1 LNHDA and CDR2 SQIVND (reference sequence). The full variable domain, with the rest looked up from reference TRBV19 and TRBJ2-7, is DGGITQSPKYLFRKEGQNVTLSCEQNLNHDAMYWYRQDPGQGLRLIYYSQIVNDFQKGDIAEGYSVSREKKESFPLTVTSAQKNPTAFYLCASSGDYEQYFGPGTRLTVT.

V usage is TRBV21-1 and J usage is TRBJ2-1; the DNA was not compared with TRBD2, the D call given in the table. TRBV21-1 constitutes a pseudogene. The CDR3 is 16 residues long. The CDR3 bases are TGTGCCAGCACCCCTTCCCTAGCGGGGGTAGACAATGAGCAGTTCTTC. This sequence encodes CASTPSLAGVDNEQFF.

The rearrangement joins TRBV4-3 to TRBJ2-7; D not certain. Germline V gene data show CDR1 as LGHNA and CDR2 as YSLEER. The CDR3 runs 15 residues. V was pared by 0 bases and J by 2 bases, with 11 bases between. The CDR3 loop is CASSQDTSAAYEQYF. Here the CDR3 DNA reads TGCGCCAGCAGCCAAGATACGAGCGCAGCCTACGAGCAGTACTTC.

The chain uses TRBV7-8 and TRBJ2-7; no clear D. The CDR3 totals 12 residues. Looked up from germline, CDR1 is SGHVS and CDR2 is FQNEAQ. The germline V and J ends were trimmed by 5 bases and 1 base, with 6 bases remaining between them. The CDR3 region is CASSLNSYEQYF. CDR3 DNA sequence: TGTGCCAGCAGCCTCAATTCCTACGAGCAGTACTTC.